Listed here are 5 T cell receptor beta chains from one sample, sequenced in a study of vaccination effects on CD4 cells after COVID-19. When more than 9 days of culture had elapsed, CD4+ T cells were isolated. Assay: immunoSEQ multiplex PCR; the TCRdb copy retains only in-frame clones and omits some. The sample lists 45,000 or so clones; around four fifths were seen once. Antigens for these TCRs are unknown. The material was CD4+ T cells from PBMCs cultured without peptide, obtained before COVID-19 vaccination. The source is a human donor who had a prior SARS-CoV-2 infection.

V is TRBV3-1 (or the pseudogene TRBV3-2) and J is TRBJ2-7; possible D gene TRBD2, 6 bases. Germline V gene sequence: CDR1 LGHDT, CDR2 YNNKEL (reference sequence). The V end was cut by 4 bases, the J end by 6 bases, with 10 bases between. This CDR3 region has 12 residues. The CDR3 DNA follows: TGTGCCAGCAGCCGCGGGACTTCCGAGCAGTACTTC. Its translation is CASSRGTSEQYF.

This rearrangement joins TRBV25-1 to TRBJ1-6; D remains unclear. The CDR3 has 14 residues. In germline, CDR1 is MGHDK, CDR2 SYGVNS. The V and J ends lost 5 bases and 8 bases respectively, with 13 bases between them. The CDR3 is CASSPTGGDSPLHF. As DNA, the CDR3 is TGTGCCAGCAGTCCGACGGGTGGGGATTCACCCCTCCACTTT.

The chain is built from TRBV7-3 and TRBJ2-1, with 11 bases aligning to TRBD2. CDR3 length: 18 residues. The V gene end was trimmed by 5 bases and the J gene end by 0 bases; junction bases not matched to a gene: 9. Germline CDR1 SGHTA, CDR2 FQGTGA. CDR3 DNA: TGTGCCAGCAGCCCACTAGCGGGGGCCCTGAGCTCCTACAATGAGCAGTTCTTC. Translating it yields CASSPLAGALSSYNEQFF.

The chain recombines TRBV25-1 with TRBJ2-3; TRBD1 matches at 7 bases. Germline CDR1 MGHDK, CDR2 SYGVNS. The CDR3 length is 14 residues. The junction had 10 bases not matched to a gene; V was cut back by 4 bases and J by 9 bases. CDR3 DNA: TGTGCCAGCAGTGCGTCCGGGACAGCTACGACGCAGTATTTT. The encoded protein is CASSASGTATTQYF.

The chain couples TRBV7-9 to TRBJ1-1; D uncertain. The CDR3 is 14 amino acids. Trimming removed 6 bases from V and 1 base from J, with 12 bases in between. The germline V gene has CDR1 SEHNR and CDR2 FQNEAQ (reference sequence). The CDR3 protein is CASRDSGGNTEAFF. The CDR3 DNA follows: TGTGCCAGCAGGGATTCCGGAGGGAACACTGAAGCTTTCTTT.